The 8 T cell receptor beta chains presented below share a single source sample, sequenced in a study of patients and donors after allogeneic stem cell transplantation. Using its own MiXCR run on the RT-PCR reads, TCRdb lists one record per CDR3 protein. The data contain 920,000 or so distinct CDR3 sequences, roughly 18% of them seen just once; the ten biggest clones take up 5% to 6.5%. The source material was blood, either unsorted or a sorted T cell fraction (not recorded which). All receptors derive from a human donor who was either an allogeneic HSCT recipient or a stem cell or donor lymphocyte infusion donor (not recorded which). It is not recorded whose cells these are; they may come from a transplant donor.

This clonotype occurred a few times. V usage is TRBV12-3 or TRBV12-4 and J usage is TRBJ2-1, with D perhaps being TRBD1 or TRBD2 (5 bases each). The V gene lost 7 bases and the J gene lost 6 bases, with 13 bases spanning the gap. The CDR3 consists of 13 residues. In DNA, the CDR3 is TGTGCCAGCACCCGGGGCCGCCCCAATGAGCAGTTCTTC. Protein sequence: CASTRGRPNEQFF.

This clonotype showed up just a few times. V usage is TRBV3-1 and J usage is TRBJ2-5, with 7 nucleotides matching TRBD2. The germline gives CDR1 LGHDT, CDR2 YNNKEL (reference sequence). The CDR3 has 14 residues. Germline trimming cut 0 bases from V and 5 bases from J; bases unmatched to any gene: 3. This CDR3 is CASSQELAWETQYF. DNA of the CDR3: TGTGCCAGCAGCCAAGAACTAGCGTGGGAGACCCAGTACTTC.

This chain connects TRBV27 to TRBJ1-6; D is possibly TRBD1 (6 bases). V lost 3 bases, J lost 8 bases, and 14 bases lay in between. CDR1 is MNHEY, CDR2 SMNVEV, per germline (reference sequence). CDR3 size: 15 residues. In DNA, the CDR3 is TGTGCCAGCAGTTTTACAGGGCCTGGGTATTCACCCCTCCACTTT. Translation: CASSFTGPGYSPLHF.

The chain carries TRBV4-2 and TRBJ1-2; the D gene is possibly TRBD1 (5 bases). Trimming pared 0 bases from V and 4 bases from J, leaving 12 bases between. The CDR3 has 15 residues. Germline CDR1 is LGHNA and CDR2 is YNFKEQ. The CDR3 nucleotides read TGTGCCAGCAGCCAAGATCTCAGGGACCGCTATGGCTACACCTTC. Amino acids: CASSQDLRDRYGYTF.

The rearrangement links TRBV5-5 to TRBJ2-6; tentatively, D is TRBD1 (7 bases). CDR1 and CDR2 (germline): SGHKS, YYEKEE (reference sequence). Trimming stripped 4 bases from V and 5 bases from J, with 22 bases between. The CDR3 contains 18 residues. The CDR3 region is CASSGTAGGYGWANVLTF. The DNA for the CDR3 is TGTGCCAGCAGCGGCACGGCAGGGGGGTATGGCTGGGCCAACGTCCTGACTTTC.

The chain has TRBV15 and TRBJ2-7, with D perhaps TRBD2 (6 bases). This CDR3 comprises 17 residues. The V end was cut by 0 bases, the J end by 1 base, with 16 bases between. The V gene's germline CDR1 is LNHNV and CDR2 YYDKDF (reference sequence). CDR3 region: CATSRERAGSFSYEQYF. CDR3 DNA: TGTGCCACCAGCAGAGAAAGGGCGGGGAGCTTTTCCTACGAGCAGTACTTC.

This clonotype was found a few times. The J gene is TRBJ2-7, the V gene TRBV10-3; 7 nucleotides agree with TRBD2. CDR3 length: 14 amino acids. Germline CDR1 is ENHRY and CDR2 is SYGVKD. Losses at the gene ends were 11 bases for V and 5 bases for J; bases not matched to a gene: 15. The chain's CDR3 is CAAATGTTQDEQYF. CDR3 coding DNA: TGTGCCGCAGCTACCGGGACTACCCAAGACGAGCAGTACTTC.

This clonotype was seen only a few times. The chain uses TRBV9 and TRBJ2-3, with a weak D call TRBD1 (5 bases). CDR1 is SGDLS, CDR2 YYNGEE, per germline. V was trimmed by 0 bases and J by 4 bases, leaving 18 bases between them. The CDR3 has 17 residues. The DNA for the CDR3 is TGTGCCAGCAGCGTAGCTATGTGGGGCCCCCCTTCAGATACGCAGTATTTT. It encodes CASSVAMWGPPSDTQYF. The full variable domain, its missing parts supplied by reference TRBV9 and TRBJ2-3, is DSGVTQTPKHLITATGQRVTLRCSPRSGDLSVYWYQQSLDQGLQFLIQYYNGEERAKGNILERFSAQQFPDLHSELNLSSLELGDSALYFCASSVAMWGPPSDTQYFGPGTRLTVL.